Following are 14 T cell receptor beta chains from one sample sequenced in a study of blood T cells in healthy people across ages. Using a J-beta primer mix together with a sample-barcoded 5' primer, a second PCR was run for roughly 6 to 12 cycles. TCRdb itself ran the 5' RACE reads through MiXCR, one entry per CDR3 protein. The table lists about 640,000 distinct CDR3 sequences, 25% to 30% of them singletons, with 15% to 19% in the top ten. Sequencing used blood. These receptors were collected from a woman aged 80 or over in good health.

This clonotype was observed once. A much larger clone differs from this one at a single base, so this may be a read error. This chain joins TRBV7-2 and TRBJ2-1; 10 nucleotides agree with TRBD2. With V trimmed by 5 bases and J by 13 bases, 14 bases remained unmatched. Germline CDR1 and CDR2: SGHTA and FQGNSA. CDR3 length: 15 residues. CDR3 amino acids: CASSQFSGLAGEQFF. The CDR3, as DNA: TGTGCCAGCAGCCAATTTAGTGGTCTAGCGGGGGAACAGTTCTTC. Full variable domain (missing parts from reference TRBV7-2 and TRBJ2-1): GAGVSQSPSNKVTEKGKDVELRCDPISGHTALYWYRQSLGQGLEFLIYFQGNSAPDKSGLPSDRFSAERTGGSVSTLTIQRTQQEDSAVYLCASSQFSGLAGEQFFGPGTRLTVL.

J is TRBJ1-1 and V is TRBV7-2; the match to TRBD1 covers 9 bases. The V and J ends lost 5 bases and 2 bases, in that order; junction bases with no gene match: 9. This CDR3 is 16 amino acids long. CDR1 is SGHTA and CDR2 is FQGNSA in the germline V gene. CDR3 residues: CASSPKGQGFNTEAFF. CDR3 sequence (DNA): TGTGCCAGCAGCCCCAAGGGACAGGGCTTTAACACTGAAGCTTTCTTT.

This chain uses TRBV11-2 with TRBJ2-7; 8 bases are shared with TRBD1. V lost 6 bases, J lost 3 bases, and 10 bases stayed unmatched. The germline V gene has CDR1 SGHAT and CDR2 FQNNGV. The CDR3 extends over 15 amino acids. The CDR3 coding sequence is TGTGCCAGCAGACCAAGACAGGGGCCGTACTACGAGCAGTACTTC. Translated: CASRPRQGPYYEQYF.

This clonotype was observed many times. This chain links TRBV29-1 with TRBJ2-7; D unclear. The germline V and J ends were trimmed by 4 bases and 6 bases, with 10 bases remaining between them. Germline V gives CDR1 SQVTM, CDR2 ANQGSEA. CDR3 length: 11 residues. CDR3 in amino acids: CSVGVSGEQYF. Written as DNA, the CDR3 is TGCAGCGTTGGGGTATCCGGCGAGCAGTACTTC.

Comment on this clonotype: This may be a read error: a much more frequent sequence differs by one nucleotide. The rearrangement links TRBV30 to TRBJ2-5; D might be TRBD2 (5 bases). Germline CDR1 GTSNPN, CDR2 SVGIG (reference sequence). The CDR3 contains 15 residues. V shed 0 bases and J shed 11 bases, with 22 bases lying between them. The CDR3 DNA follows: TGTGCCTGGAGTGTATCGGGGAATCCGTACAATGAGCAGTACTTC. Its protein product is CAWSVSGNPYNEQYF.

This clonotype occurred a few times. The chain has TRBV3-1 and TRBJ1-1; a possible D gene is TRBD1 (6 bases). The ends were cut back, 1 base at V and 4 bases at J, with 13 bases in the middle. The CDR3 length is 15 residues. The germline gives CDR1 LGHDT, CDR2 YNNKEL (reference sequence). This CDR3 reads CASSQGQGFGTEAFF. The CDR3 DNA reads TGTGCCAGCAGCCAAGGTCAGGGGTTCGGCACTGAAGCTTTCTTT.

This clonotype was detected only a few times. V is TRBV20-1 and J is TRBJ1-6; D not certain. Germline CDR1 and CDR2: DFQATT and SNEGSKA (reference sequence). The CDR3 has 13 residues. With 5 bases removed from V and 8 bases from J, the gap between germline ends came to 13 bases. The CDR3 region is CSALDLEHSPLHF. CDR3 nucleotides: TGCAGTGCTCTCGACTTAGAGCATTCACCCCTCCACTTT.

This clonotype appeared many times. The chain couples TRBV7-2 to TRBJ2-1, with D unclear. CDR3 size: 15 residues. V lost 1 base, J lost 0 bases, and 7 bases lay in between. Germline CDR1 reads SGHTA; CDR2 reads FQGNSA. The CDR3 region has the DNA TGTGCCAGCAGCTTAGAACAGACCTCCTACAATGAGCAGTTCTTC. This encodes CASSLEQTSYNEQFF. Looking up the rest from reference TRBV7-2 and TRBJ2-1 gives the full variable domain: GAGVSQSPSNKVTEKGKDVELRCDPISGHTALYWYRQSLGQGLEFLIYFQGNSAPDKSGLPSDRFSAERTGGSVSTLTIQRTQQEDSAVYLCASSLEQTSYNEQFFGPGTRLTVL.

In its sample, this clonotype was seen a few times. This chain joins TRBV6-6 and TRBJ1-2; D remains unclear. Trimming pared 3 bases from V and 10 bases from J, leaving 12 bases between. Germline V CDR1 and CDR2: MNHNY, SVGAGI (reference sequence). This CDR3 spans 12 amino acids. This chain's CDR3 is CASSYDGAVYTF. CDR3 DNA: TGTGCCAGCAGTTATGACGGAGCTGTCTACACCTTC.

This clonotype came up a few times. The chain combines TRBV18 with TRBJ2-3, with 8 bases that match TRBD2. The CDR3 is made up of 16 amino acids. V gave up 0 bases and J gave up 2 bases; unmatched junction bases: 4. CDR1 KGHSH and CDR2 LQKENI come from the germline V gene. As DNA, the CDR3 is TGTGCCAGCTCACCACCTCCTAGCGGGTACACAGATACGCAGTATTTT. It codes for CASSPPPSGYTDTQYF.

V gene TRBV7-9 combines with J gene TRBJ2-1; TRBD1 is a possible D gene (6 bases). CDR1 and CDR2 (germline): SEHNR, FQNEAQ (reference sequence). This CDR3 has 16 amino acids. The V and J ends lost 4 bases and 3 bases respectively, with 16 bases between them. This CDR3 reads CASSSLGGTLYNEQFF. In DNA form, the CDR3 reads TGTGCCAGCAGCTCCCTAGGTGGGACACTCTACAATGAGCAGTTCTTC.

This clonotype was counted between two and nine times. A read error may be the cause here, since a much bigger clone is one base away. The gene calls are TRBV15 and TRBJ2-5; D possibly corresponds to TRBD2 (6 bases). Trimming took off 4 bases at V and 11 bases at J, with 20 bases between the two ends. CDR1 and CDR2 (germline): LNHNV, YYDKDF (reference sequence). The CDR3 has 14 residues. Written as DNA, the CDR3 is TGTGCCACCAGCAAGCGGGCGGGATACAATGAGCAGTACTTC. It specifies CATSKRAGYNEQYF.

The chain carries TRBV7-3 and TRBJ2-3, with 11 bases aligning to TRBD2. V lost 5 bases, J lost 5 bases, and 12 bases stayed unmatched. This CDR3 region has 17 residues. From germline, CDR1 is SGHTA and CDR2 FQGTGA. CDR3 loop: CASSTLPTSGAGDTQYF. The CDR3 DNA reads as TGTGCCAGCAGCACGCTCCCGACTAGCGGGGCCGGAGATACGCAGTATTTT.

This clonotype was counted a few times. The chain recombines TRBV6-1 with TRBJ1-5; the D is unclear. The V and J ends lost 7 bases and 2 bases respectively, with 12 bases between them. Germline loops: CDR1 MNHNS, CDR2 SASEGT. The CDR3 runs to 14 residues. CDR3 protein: CASIGLGGNQPQHF. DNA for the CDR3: TGTGCCAGCATCGGACTCGGGGGCAATCAGCCCCAGCATTTT.